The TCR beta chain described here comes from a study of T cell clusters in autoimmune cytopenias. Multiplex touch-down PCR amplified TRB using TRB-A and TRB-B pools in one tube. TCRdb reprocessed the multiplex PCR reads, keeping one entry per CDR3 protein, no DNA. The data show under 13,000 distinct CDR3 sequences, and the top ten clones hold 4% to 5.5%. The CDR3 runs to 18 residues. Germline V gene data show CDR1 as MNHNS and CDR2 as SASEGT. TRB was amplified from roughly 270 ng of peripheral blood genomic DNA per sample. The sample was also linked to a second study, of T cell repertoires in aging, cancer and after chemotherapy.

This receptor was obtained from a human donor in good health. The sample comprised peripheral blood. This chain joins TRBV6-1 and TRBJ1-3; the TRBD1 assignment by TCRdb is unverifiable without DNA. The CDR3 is CASTPLGAILNSGNTIYF.